The 24 T cell receptor beta chains below all came from one sample that was sequenced in a study of T-cell reconstitution after alpha-beta-depleted transplantation in children. TCRbeta library preparation incorporated unique molecular identifiers. TCRdb redid the calling of the PCR reads with MiXCR, one entry per CDR3 protein. Among 250,000 to 400,000 distinct CDR3 sequences, over 20% were seen once, and the ten largest hold about a tenth. Sequenced here: PBMCs, mostly from graft donor cells, sampled 180 days after TCRalphabeta/CD19-depleted stem cell transplant. The receptors stem from a male patient between 10 and 17 years old who had a stem cell transplant for acute lymphoblastic leukemia, so the T cells may come from the graft donor.

V is TRBV20-1 and J is TRBJ2-7, with D possibly being TRBD2 (7 bases). V gave up 7 bases and J gave up 2 bases, with 15 bases separating them. CDR1 is DFQATT, CDR2 SNEGSKA, per germline (reference sequence). The CDR3 spans 13 residues. The CDR3 sequence: CSVEGGETYEQYF. The CDR3 DNA follows: TGCAGTGTCGAGGGGGGGGAGACCTACGAGCAGTACTTC.

This clonotype was seen a handful of times. The gene calls are TRBV7-2 and TRBJ2-1, with TRBD2 matching over 9 bases. There are 16 residues in the CDR3. In germline, CDR1 is SGHTA, CDR2 FQGNSA. J lost 5 bases, V lost 2 bases, and 7 bases had no gene match. CDR3 coding DNA: TGTGCCAGCAGCTTAATCGGCGGGAGGGGGCACAATGAGCAGTTCTTC. Amino acids: CASSLIGGRGHNEQFF.

The gene calls are TRBV18 and TRBJ1-2; D is perhaps TRBD1 (6 bases). The CDR3 totals 15 residues. Germline V gene data show CDR1 as KGHSH and CDR2 as LQKENI. The V end was cut by 1 base, the J end by 8 bases, with 17 bases between. The CDR3: CASSPRRQGSVGYTF. The CDR3, as DNA: TGTGCCAGCTCACCACGTCGGCAGGGGTCGGTCGGCTACACCTTC.

This clonotype was detected ten times or more. The gene calls are TRBV21-1 and TRBJ2-2. TRBV21-1 is described as a pseudogene. This CDR3 has 16 amino acids. The CDR3 here is CASSKSGRLNTGELFF. Written as DNA, the CDR3 is TGTGCCAGCAGCAAAAGTGGACGGCTGAACACCGGGGAGCTGTTTTTT.

This clonotype was seen more than once but under ten times. This rearrangement joins TRBV20-1 to TRBJ2-5; D unclear. CDR1 DFQATT and CDR2 SNEGSKA come from the germline V gene (reference sequence). The CDR3 is 14 amino acids. The V gene lost 7 bases and the J gene lost 3 bases, with 18 bases spanning the gap. CDR3 DNA: TGCAGTGTCTACAATCCAGGTCTAGAAGAGACCCAGTACTTC. Translated: CSVYNPGLEETQYF.

This clonotype was counted ten times or more. The chain couples TRBV5-1 to TRBJ2-5; no firm D call. The V and J ends lost 7 bases and 5 bases respectively, with 15 bases between them. From germline, CDR1 is SGHRS and CDR2 YFSETQ. The CDR3 runs to 13 residues. The CDR3 nucleotides read TGCGCCAGCGGGCAATGGATGTGGGAGACCCAGTACTTC. It specifies CASGQWMWETQYF.

This clonotype was seen once. This chain's CDR3 is CASKDRTLHNYGYTF. The CDR3 DNA sequence: TGTGCCAGCAAGGACAGGACCCTTCATAACTATGGCTACACCTTC. The rearrangement joins TRBV6-1 to TRBJ1-2, with 7 bases identical to TRBD1. V trimming: 7 bases; J trimming: 1 base; junction bases outside the gene matches: 9. The CDR3 runs to 15 residues. Per germline, CDR1 MNHNS and CDR2 SASEGT.

The chain carries TRBV7-8 and TRBJ2-7, with D tentatively TRBD1 (5 bases). Germline-derived CDR1 and CDR2 are SGHVS and FQNEAQ. Trimming removed 4 bases at V and 0 bases at J, with 13 bases between. The CDR3 is made up of 15 amino acids. Here the CDR3 reads CASSSSDSFSYEQYF. As DNA, the CDR3 is TGTGCCAGCAGCTCCAGCGACAGTTTCTCCTACGAGCAGTACTTC.

This clonotype has only a few counts. The chain couples TRBV20-1 to TRBJ2-7, with no clear D. Trimming removed 0 bases at V and 3 bases at J, with 15 bases between. The CDR3 contains 15 residues. Germline V gene lookup returns CDR1 DFQATT and CDR2 SNEGSKA (reference sequence). CDR3 sequence reads: CSARDRGYSVYEQYF. The CDR3 DNA follows: TGCAGTGCTAGAGATCGCGGCTACTCCGTCTACGAGCAGTACTTC.

In this sample, this clonotype turned up a few times. J is TRBJ2-1 and V is TRBV12-3 or TRBV12-4; TRBD1 matches 7 bases. Trimming at V came to 4 bases and at J to 9 bases, leaving 9 bases not matched to a gene. This CDR3 is built from 14 residues. Here the CDR3 DNA reads TGTGCCAGCAGTTCCGGGACAGATCTGGCTGAGCAGTTCTTC. Protein sequence: CASSSGTDLAEQFF.

V gene TRBV7-3 combines with J gene TRBJ2-7, with D perhaps TRBD2 (6 bases). Trimming cost V 5 bases and J 2 bases, with 10 bases left between them. There are 13 residues in the CDR3. Germline CDR1 reads SGHTA; CDR2 reads FQGTGA. The CDR3 DNA sequence: TGTGCCAGCAGCCGGGACTTTACCTACGAGCAGTACTTC. Translation: CASSRDFTYEQYF.

There are a few counts of this clonotype. The genes are TRBV13 and TRBJ2-7; 7 bases align to TRBD2. Germline V lookup: CDR1 PRHDT, CDR2 FYEKMQ (reference sequence). There are 14 residues in the CDR3. Trimming took 1 base from V and 2 from J; bases not matched to a gene: 2. CDR3 DNA: TGTGCCAGCAGCTTAGAGCGGGGCACCTACGAGCAGTACTTC. This codes for CASSLERGTYEQYF.

This clonotype was detected a few times. The chain employs TRBV7-7 and TRBJ1-1; 8 nucleotides match TRBD1. CDR3 length: 15 residues. Germline V gives CDR1 SSHAT, CDR2 FNYEAQ (reference sequence). The V gene end was trimmed by 5 bases and the J gene end by 1 base; junction bases not matched to a gene: 6. This CDR3 reads CASSRWTGPNTEAFF. CDR3 nucleotides: TGTGCCAGCAGCCGATGGACAGGGCCGAACACTGAAGCTTTCTTT. The full variable domain, its missing parts supplied by reference TRBV7-7 and TRBJ1-1, is GAGVSQSPRYKVTKRGQDVTLRCDPISSHATLYWYQQALGQGPEFLTYFNYEAQPDKSGLPSDRFSAERPEGSISTLTIQRTEQRDSAMYRCASSRWTGPNTEAFFGQGTRLTVV.

Concerning this clonotype itself: As the CDR3 is not closed by the conserved phenylalanine or tryptophan, this likely results from a read error. The genes are TRBV6-1 and TRBJ2-7, with D tentatively TRBD2 (6 bases). The CDR3 runs 13 residues. The germline V and J ends were trimmed by 8 bases and 6 bases, with 17 bases remaining between them. Germline CDR1 MNHNS, CDR2 SASEGT. The CDR3 sequence is CASRDGGLVEQYS. The CDR3 DNA sequence: TGTGCCAGCCGGGACGGGGGTCTTGTCGAGCAGTACTCC.

This clonotype has at least ten counts. The gene calls are TRBV10-3 and TRBJ1-2; tentatively, D is TRBD1 (6 bases). This CDR3 has 12 residues. The germline V gene encodes CDR1 ENHRY and CDR2 SYGVKD. V shed 3 bases and J shed 4 bases, with 6 bases lying between them. Here the CDR3 reads CAISDRGYGYTF. CDR3 sequence (DNA): TGTGCCATCAGTGACAGGGGCTATGGCTACACCTTC.

This clonotype was seen a handful of times. This rearrangement joins TRBV7-9 to TRBJ1-2; D gene uncertain. Trimming shortened V by 1 base and J by 4 bases, and 7 bases separated the two germline ends. This CDR3 has 13 amino acids. Germline V gene sequence: CDR1 SEHNR, CDR2 FQNEAQ (reference sequence). The CDR3 region has the DNA TGTGCCAGCAGCTTAGAGATCCGCTATGGCTACACCTTC. Translating it yields CASSLEIRYGYTF.

This chain connects TRBV27 to TRBJ1-5; possibly TRBD1 for D (5 bases). Trimming left V 4 bases short and J 1 base short, with 11 bases between. From germline, CDR1 is MNHEY and CDR2 SMNVEV (reference sequence). CDR3 length equals 15 residues. The CDR3 region has the DNA TGTGCCAGCAGTTATGGCAGGGCAAGCAATCAGCCCCAGCATTTT. Translating gives CASSYGRASNQPQHF.

The table lists this clonotype with a few counts. Here the CDR3 DNA reads TGCGCCAGTGTACCGGGACAGGGCTCCTACGAGCAGTACTTC. Protein sequence: CASVPGQGSYEQYF. The rearrangement uses TRBV4-1 and TRBJ2-7, with TRBD1 identical over 9 bases. The CDR3 is 14 residues long. Germline V gene sequence: CDR1 MGHRA, CDR2 YSYEKL. Trimming at V came to 9 bases and at J to 0 bases, leaving 6 bases not matched to a gene.

The chain couples TRBV20-1 to TRBJ1-2; the D gene is possibly TRBD1 (6 bases). The CDR3 has 15 residues. Trimming stripped 6 bases from V and 1 base from J, with 18 bases between. Germline V gene sequence: CDR1 DFQATT, CDR2 SNEGSKA (reference sequence). CDR3 amino acids: CSARLIQGYNYGYTF. The CDR3 DNA reads TGCAGTGCCCGATTAATACAGGGATATAACTATGGCTACACCTTC.

The chain is built from TRBV6-5 and TRBJ2-7; 7 nucleotides line up with TRBD2. This CDR3 region has 16 residues. The J segment lost 2 bases and the V segment lost 4 bases, leaving 11 bases of the junction unmatched. Germline-derived CDR1 and CDR2 are MNHEY and SVGAGI. CDR3 nucleotide sequence: TGTGCCAGCAGTTCCACCATTCAGCGGGACGCCTACGAGCAGTACTTC. It codes for CASSSTIQRDAYEQYF.

This chain uses TRBV7-2 with TRBJ2-7; 11 bases align to TRBD1. This CDR3 contains 16 residues. Germline V gene sequence: CDR1 SGHTA, CDR2 FQGNSA. V lost 1 base to trimming and J lost 4 bases; unmatched junction nucleotides: 6. The CDR3 loop is CASSLGAGTGGYEQYF. The CDR3 coding sequence is TGTGCCAGCAGCTTAGGGGCCGGGACAGGGGGATACGAGCAGTACTTC. The full variable domain, completed using reference TRBV7-2 and TRBJ2-7, is GAGVSQSPSNKVTEKGKDVELRCDPISGHTALYWYRQSLGQGLEFLIYFQGNSAPDKSGLPSDRFSAERTGGSVSTLTIQRTQQEDSAVYLCASSLGAGTGGYEQYFGPGTRLTVT.

The chain uses TRBV27 and TRBJ2-1; D ambiguous. The CDR3 length is 16 residues. V was clipped by 1 base and J by 0 bases, with 10 bases between them. CDR1 is MNHEY and CDR2 is SMNVEV in the germline V gene (reference sequence). The CDR3 bases are TGTGCCAGCAGTTTATGGGTGGAGAGCTCCTACAATGAGCAGTTCTTC. Translating it yields CASSLWVESSYNEQFF.

V gene TRBV11-3 combines with J gene TRBJ2-5; 10 bases are shared with TRBD1. CDR1 and CDR2 (germline): SGHNT, YENEEA. V gave up 5 bases and J gave up 4 bases; unmatched junction bases: 13. The length of the CDR3 is 17 residues. DNA of the CDR3: TGTGCCAGCAGCCCACAGAGGGACAGGGGAGAAGGAGAGACCCAGTACTTC. Translating it yields CASSPQRDRGEGETQYF.

The chain joins TRBV18 to TRBJ2-5, with TRBD2 identical over 7 bases. The CDR3 totals 13 residues. The V gene end was trimmed by 11 bases and the J gene end by 4 bases; junction bases not matched to a gene: 10. CDR1 is KGHSH, CDR2 LQKENI, per germline. The CDR3 loop reads CAGSGGRRETQYF. CDR3 DNA: TGTGCCGGTAGCGGCGGGAGAAGAGAGACCCAGTACTTC.